This T cell receptor beta chain was observed in a study of vaccination and CD4 T cells after COVID-19. Researchers used the Oncomine TCR Beta short-read assay to sequence DNA from cultured CD4+ T cells. It was from cultured CD4+ T cells that genomic DNA was extracted. Using its own MiXCR run on the PCR reads, TCRdb lists one record per CDR3 protein. The sample has about 15,000 distinct CDR3 sequences; 50% to 65% are singletons. V was cut by 0 bases and J by 3 bases, with 8 bases left in between. The CDR3 runs to 15 residues. The germline V gene has CDR1 SGHTA and CDR2 FQGNSA. This clonotype showed up just a few times. Antigen: not known. Treatment noted: roughly 11-day PBMC culture with coronavirus spike peptide pools or control peptides (ViraFEST assay).

Sequences were derived from CD4+ T cells from blood, cultured in vitro, sampled before SARS-CoV-2 vaccination. V usage is TRBV7-2 and J usage is TRBJ2-2, with TRBD2 as a possible D gene (6 bases). The clonotype was recovered from a human donor who had recovered from COVID-19. In nucleotides, the CDR3 is TGTGCCAGCAGCTTAGCCTTAGCGGACACCGGGGAGCTGTTTTTT. It translates to CASSLALADTGELFF.